This TCR beta chain was retrieved from a study of blood T cell repertoires in COVID-19. Background on the study: T cells, B-cell-depleted T cells, or PBMCs supplied cDNA or gDNA.

The CDR3 is 11 amino acids. Trimming took 2 bases from V and 8 from J, leaving 6 bases between them. CDR1 and CDR2 (germline): MRHNA, SNTAGT. Self-reported history from a screening survey and questionnaire set each donor's cohort. Two negative PCRs, clearance, or symptom resolution were required of recovered Cohort 3 donors. Authors' methods: Scientists estimated how many nucleated cells there were by amplifying reference gene primers. Repertoires were generated with immunoSEQ multiplex PCR, while TCRdb's copy carries only in-frame clones and drops some. V and J calls and clone size come straight from that table; D and trimming were deduced from the DNA. Of 220,000 or so clones in the sample, approximately 83% are singletons; the top ten hold approximately 3.1%.

This TCR was recovered from a woman in her sixties or seventies who had recovered from COVID-19. This sequence joins TRBV6-4 and TRBJ1-2; D gene unclear. The sequenced material came from PBMCs or T cells enriched from blood (not recorded which). The CDR3 DNA is TGTGCCAGCAGTGACGGAGCGGGCTACACCTTC. The encoded protein is CASSDGAGYTF.